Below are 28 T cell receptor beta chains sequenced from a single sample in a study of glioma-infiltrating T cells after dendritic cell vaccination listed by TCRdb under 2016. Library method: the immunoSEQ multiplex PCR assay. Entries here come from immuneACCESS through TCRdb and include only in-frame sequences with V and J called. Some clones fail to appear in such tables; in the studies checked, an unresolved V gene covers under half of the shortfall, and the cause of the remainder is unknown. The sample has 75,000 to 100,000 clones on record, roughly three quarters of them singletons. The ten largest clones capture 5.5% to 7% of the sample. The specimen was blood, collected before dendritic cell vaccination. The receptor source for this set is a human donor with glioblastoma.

The CDR3 region is CASSLDRSLSGYGYTF. DNA for the CDR3: TGTGCCAGCAGCCTAGACAGGAGCCTGTCCGGCTATGGCTACACCTTC. V is TRBV7-6 and J is TRBJ1-2; D is possibly TRBD1 (6 bases). This CDR3 contains 16 residues. Germline V gene sequence: CDR1 SGHVS, CDR2 FNYEAQ. Between the trimmed V and J ends, which lost 5 bases and 4 bases, there was a span of 20 bases. Variable domain in full (rest from reference TRBV7-6 and TRBJ1-2): GAGVSQSPRYKVTKRGQDVALRCDPISGHVSLYWYRQALGQGPEFLTYFNYEAQQDKSGLPNDRFSAERPEGSISTLTIQRTEQRDSAMYRCASSLDRSLSGYGYTFGSGTRLTVV.

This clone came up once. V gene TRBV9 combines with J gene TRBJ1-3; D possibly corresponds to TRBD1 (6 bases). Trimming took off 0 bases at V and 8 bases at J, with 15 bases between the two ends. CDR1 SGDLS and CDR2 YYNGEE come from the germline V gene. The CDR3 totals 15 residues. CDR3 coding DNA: TGTGCCAGCAGCGTAGGGTTTCAGGGGAGTGACACCATATATTTT. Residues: CASSVGFQGSDTIYF.

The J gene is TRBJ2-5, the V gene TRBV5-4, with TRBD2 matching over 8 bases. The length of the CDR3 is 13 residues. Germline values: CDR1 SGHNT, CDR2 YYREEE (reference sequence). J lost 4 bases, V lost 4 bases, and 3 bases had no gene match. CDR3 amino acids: CASSQGLGETQYF. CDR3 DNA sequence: TGTGCCAGCAGCCAGGGACTAGGAGAGACCCAGTACTTC. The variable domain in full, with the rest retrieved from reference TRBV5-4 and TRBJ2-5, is ETGVTQSPTHLIKTRGQQVTLRCSSQSGHNTVSWYQQALGQGPQFIFQYYREEENGRGNFPPRFSGLQFPNYSSELNVNALELDDSALYLCASSQGLGETQYFGPGTRLLVL.

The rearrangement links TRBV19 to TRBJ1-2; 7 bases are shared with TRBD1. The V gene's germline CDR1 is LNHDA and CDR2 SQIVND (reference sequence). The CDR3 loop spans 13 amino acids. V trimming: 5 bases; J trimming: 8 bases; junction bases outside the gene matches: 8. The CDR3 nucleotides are TGTGCCAGTAGTCCGCAGACAGGGAGAGGCTACACCTTC. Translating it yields CASSPQTGRGYTF.

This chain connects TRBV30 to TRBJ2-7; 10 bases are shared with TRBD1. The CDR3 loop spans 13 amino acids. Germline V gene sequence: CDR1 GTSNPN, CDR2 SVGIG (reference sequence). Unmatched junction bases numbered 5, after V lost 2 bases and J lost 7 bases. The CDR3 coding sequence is TGTGCCTGGAGTTGGACAGGGGGAAGAGAGCAGTACTTC. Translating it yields CAWSWTGGREQYF.

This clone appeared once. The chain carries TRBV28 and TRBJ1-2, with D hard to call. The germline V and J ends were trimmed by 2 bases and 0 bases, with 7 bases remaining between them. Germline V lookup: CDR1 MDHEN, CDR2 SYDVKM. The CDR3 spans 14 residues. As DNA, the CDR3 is TGTGCCAGCAGTTTAGGGCAGACTAACTATGGCTACACCTTC. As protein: CASSLGQTNYGYTF.

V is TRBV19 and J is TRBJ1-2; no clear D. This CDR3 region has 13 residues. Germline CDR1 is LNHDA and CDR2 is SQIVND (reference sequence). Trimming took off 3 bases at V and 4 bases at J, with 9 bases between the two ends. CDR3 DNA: TGTGCCAGTAGTATTGCAGGTGGCTATGGCTACACCTTC. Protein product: CASSIAGGYGYTF.

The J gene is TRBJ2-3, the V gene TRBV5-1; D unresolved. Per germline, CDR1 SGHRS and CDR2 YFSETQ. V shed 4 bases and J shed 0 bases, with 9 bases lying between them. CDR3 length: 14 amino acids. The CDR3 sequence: CASSPITSTDTQYF. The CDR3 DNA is TGCGCCAGCAGCCCAATAACTAGCACAGATACGCAGTATTTT.

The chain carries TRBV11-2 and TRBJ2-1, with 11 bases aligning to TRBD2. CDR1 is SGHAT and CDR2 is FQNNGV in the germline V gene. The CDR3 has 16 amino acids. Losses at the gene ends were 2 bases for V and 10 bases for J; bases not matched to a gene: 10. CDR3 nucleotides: TGTGCCAGCAGCTTATACGGGACTAGCGGCCTAGGGGAGCAGTTCTTC. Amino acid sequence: CASSLYGTSGLGEQFF.

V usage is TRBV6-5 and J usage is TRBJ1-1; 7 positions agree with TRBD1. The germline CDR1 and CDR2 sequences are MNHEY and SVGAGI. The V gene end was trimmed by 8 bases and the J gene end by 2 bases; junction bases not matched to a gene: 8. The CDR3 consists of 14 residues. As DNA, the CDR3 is TGTGCCAGCCAAGTACAGGGGTCCAACACTGAAGCTTTCTTT. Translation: CASQVQGSNTEAFF.

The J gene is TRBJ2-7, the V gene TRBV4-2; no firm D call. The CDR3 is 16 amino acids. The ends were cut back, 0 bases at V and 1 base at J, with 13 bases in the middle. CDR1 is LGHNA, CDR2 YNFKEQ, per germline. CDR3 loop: CASSQDLAVRSYEQYF. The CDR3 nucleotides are TGTGCCAGCAGCCAAGATTTGGCAGTCAGGTCCTACGAGCAGTACTTC.

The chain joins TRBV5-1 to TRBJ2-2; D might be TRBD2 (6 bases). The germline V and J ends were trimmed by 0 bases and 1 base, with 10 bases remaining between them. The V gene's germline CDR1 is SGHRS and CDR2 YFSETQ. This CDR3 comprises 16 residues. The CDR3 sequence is CASSLVVAVNTGELFF. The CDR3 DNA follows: TGCGCCAGCAGCTTGGTTGTAGCGGTGAACACCGGGGAGCTGTTTTTT. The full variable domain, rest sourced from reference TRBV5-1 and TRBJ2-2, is KAGVTQTPRYLIKTRGQQVTLSCSPISGHRSVSWYQQTPGQGLQFLFEYFSETQRNKGNFPGRFSGRQFSNSRSEMNVSTLELGDSALYLCASSLVVAVNTGELFFGEGSRLTVL.

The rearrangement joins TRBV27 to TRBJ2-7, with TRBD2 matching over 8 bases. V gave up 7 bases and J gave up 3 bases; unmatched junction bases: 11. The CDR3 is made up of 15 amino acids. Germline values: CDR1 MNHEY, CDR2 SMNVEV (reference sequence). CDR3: CASTPWAGGVYEQYF. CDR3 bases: TGTGCCAGCACCCCATGGGCGGGGGGCGTCTACGAGCAGTACTTC.

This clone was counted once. The DNA of the CDR3 is TGCAGCGTCCTCAACGATTGGGACAGCAGACAAGAGACCCAGTACTTC. Protein: CSVLNDWDSRQETQYF. The chain joins TRBV29-1 to TRBJ2-5; TRBD1 aligns across 7 bases. Germline V gives CDR1 SQVTM, CDR2 ANQGSEA. This CDR3 has 16 residues. V trimming: 6 bases; J trimming: 2 bases; junction bases outside the gene matches: 15.

CDR3 residues: CASSMEGVAKNIQYF. In nucleotides, the CDR3 is TGTGCCAGTAGTATGGAGGGAGTGGCCAAAAACATTCAGTACTTC. V is TRBV19 and J is TRBJ2-4; D may be TRBD2 (6 bases). Deletions cut 3 bases from V and 1 base from J, with 10 bases between. The CDR3 runs 15 residues. Germline CDR1 LNHDA, CDR2 SQIVND (reference sequence).

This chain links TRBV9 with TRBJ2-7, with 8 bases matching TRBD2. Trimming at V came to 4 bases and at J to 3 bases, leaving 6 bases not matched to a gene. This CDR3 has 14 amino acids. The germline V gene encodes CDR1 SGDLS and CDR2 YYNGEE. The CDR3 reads CASSPRGGSYEQYF. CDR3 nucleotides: TGTGCCAGCAGCCCCCGGGGGGGGAGCTACGAGCAGTACTTC.

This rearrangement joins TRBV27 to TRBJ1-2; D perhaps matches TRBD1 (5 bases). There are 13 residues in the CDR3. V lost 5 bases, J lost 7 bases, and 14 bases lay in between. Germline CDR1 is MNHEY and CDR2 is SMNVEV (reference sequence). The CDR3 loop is CASSRLREVGYTF. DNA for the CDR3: TGTGCCAGCAGTCGACTCAGGGAGGTTGGCTACACCTTC.

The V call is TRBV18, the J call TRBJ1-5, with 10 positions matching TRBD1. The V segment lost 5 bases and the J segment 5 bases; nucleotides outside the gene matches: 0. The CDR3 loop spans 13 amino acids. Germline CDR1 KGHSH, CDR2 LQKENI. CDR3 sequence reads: CASSGTGDQPQHF. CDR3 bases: TGTGCCAGCTCAGGGACAGGGGATCAGCCCCAGCATTTT.

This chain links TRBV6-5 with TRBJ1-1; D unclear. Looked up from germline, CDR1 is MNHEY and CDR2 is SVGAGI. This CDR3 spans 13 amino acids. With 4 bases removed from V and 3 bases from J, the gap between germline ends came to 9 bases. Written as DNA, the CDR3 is TGTGCCAGCAGTTTTTTCAGATACACTGAAGCTTTCTTT. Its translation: CASSFFRYTEAFF.

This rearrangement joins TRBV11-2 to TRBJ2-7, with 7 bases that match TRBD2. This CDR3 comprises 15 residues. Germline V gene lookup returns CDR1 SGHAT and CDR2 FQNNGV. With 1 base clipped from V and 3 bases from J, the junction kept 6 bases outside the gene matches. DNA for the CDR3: TGTGCCAGCAGCTTAGGGGGGGGTGAATACTACGAGCAGTACTTC. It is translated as CASSLGGGEYYEQYF.

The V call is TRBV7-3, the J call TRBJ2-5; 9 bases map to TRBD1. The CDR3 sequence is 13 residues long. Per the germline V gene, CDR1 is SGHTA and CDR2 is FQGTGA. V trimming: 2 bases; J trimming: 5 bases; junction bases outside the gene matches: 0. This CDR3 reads CASSLGTGETQYF. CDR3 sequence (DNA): TGTGCCAGCAGCTTAGGGACAGGGGAGACCCAGTACTTC.

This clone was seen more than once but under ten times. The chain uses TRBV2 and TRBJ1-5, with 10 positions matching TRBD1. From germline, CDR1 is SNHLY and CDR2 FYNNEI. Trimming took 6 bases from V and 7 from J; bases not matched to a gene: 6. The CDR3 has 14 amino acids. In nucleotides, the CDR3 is TGTGCCAGCAGCCAGACAGGGGGCGGGCAGCCCCAGCATTTT. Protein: CASSQTGGGQPQHF. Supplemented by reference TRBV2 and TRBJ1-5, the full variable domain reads EPEVTQTPSHQVTQMGQEVILRCVPISNHLYFYWYRQILGQKVEFLVSFYNNEISEKSEIFDDQFSVERPDGSNFTLKIRSTKLEDSAMYFCASSQTGGGQPQHFGDGTRLSIL.

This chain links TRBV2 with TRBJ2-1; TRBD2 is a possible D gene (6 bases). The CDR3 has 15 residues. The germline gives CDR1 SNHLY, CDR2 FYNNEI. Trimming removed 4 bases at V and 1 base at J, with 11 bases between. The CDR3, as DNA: TGTGCCAGCAGTGTCTCGGGGGTATCCTACAATGAGCAGTTCTTC. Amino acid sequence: CASSVSGVSYNEQFF.

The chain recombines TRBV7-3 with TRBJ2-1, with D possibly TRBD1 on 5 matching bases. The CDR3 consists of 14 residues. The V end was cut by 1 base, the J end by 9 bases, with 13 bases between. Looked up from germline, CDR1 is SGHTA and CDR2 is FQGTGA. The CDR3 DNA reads TGTGCCAGCAGCTTAAATAGGGGTTTGGGTGAGCAGTTCTTC. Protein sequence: CASSLNRGLGEQFF.

This chain's CDR3 is CASKGTGGNIEPQHF. The CDR3 DNA follows: TGTGCCAGCAAGGGTACAGGGGGCAATATTGAGCCCCAGCATTTT. This chain connects TRBV2 to TRBJ1-5; TRBD1 matches at 9 bases. There are 15 residues in the CDR3. Per germline, CDR1 SNHLY and CDR2 FYNNEI. J was trimmed by 8 bases and V by 7 bases; bases with no gene match: 12.

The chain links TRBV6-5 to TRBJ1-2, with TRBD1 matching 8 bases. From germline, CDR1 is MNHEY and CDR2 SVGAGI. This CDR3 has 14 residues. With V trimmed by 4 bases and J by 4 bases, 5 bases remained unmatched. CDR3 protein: CASSSADRVYGYTF. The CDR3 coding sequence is TGTGCCAGCAGTTCGGCGGACAGGGTCTATGGCTACACCTTC.

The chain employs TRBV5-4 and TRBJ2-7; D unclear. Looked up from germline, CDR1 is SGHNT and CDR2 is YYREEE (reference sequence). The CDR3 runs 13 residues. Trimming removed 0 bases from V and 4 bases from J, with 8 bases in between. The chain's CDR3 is CASSLGTRYEQYF. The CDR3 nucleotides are TGTGCCAGCAGCTTGGGCACGAGGTACGAGCAGTACTTC.

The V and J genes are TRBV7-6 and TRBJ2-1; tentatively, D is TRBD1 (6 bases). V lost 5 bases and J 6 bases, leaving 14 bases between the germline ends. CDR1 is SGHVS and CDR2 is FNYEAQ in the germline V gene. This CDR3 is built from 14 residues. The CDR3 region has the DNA TGTGCCAGCAGCCCGGGGCCGGACAGCAATGAGCAGTTCTTC. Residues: CASSPGPDSNEQFF. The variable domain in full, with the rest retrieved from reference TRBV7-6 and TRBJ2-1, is GAGVSQSPRYKVTKRGQDVALRCDPISGHVSLYWYRQALGQGPEFLTYFNYEAQQDKSGLPNDRFSAERPEGSISTLTIQRTEQRDSAMYRCASSPGPDSNEQFFGPGTRLTVL.